The present T cell receptor (beta chain) was sequenced within a study of T-cell memory formation after mild COVID-19 (dated by TCRdb to the early 2020s). With regard to the full study: TCR sequence clusters from the two donors were found to be largely donor specific. In a couple of donors, T-cell clones that expanded and contracted after mild COVID-19 were followed by sequencing TCRalpha and TCRbeta repertoires longitudinally. The cohort comprised two young, previously healthy adult volunteers, one female and one male. Summary of the overall study and its limitations: SARS-CoV-2 specificity of the second-wave clones peaking on day 37 was not confirmed. Clones that contracted from day 15 to 85 showed balanced CD4/CD8 phenotypes, whereas a second wave of clones that expanded from day 15 to 37 leaned towards CD4+. The detection of some responding clones in pre-infection memory suggests that pre-existing cross-reactive memory T cells joined the SARS-CoV-2 response. Only a couple of mild cases were covered by the study, and larger cohorts that include severe cases with pre-infection samples were considered necessary. Contracting CD4+ clones turned up mainly in the CM and EM memory subsets, whereas EMRA was where CD8+ clones were enriched.

From a lookup of the germline V gene, CDR1 and CDR2 are MNHEY and SVGAGI. The CDR3 runs 16 amino acids, cysteine and phenylalanine included. Just CDR3 DNA is preserved here, 48 bases in frame from base 1. Relative to germline, V is 0 bases shorter and J is 6 bases shorter, with 14 bases between their ends. On this clonotype: This receptor's antigen is unknown. No base quality values were provided; no much bigger clone lies one nucleotide off.

Ficoll-Paque density gradient centrifugation was the method used to isolate PBMCs. Sequencing relied on an Illumina NovaSeq 6000. TCRalpha and TCRbeta cDNA libraries were built by 5'RACE with constant-segment primers, adding sample barcodes and unique molecular identifiers. RNA was extracted from every sample with Trizol reagent. Amplification of the libraries took two PCR steps, and the second step added a second sample barcode plus Illumina TruSeq adapters. The libraries were sequenced on an Illumina NovaSeq using 2 x 150 bp paired-end reads. On the study's bioinformatics: Demultiplexing of reads and collapsing into UMI-guided consensus sequences were performed with migec v1.2.7. Using mixcr v2.1.11, the UMI consensuses were aligned to TRA and TRB V and J templates and assembled into clonotypes. Clonotypes were classified as expanded or contracted when called significant by both edgeR and NoisET, with noise models trained on biological replicates. For edgeR calls, a false discovery rate-adjusted p below 0.01 and a log2 fold-change threshold of 1 were applied. As an exploratory analysis of dynamics, max-normalized trajectories of the 1000 most abundant clonotypes were examined with PCA combined with hierarchical clustering. Separately sequenced CD4+ and CD8+ repertoires were used to assign the CD4 or CD8 phenotype of responding clones. TCRdb applied fastp at Q25 and MiXCR to the public reads, then kept only in-frame beta chains. Rows are combined by CDR3 protein, so each entry shows the most common genes and DNA. TCRdb's processing, not the authors' own work, is the source of the V and J calls. This sample is represented by 380,000 or so distinct CDR3 sequences; approximately 15% of them were singletons. 20% to 25% of the sample comes from the top ten.

The sequence joins TRBV6-5 to TRBJ1-4; confidence is insufficient to name the D gene. The sequence was obtained from a young man who had mild COVID-19 (a few samples of this study predate the infection). The sample titles of this study are shuffled in the database, so cell type and time point are left out; the donor was told from shared clones. The sequenced sample was PBMCs or a T cell subset sorted from them (not recorded which). The sequenced DNA is TGTGCCAGCAGTTACTCGTGGAGGGCGGTCGATGAAAAACTGTTTTTT. Translation gives CASSYSWRAVDEKLFF.